The 5 T cell receptor beta chains presented below share a single source sample, sequenced in a study of cytomegalovirus exposure and HLA in healthy donors. PCR employed 60 Vbeta and 13 Jbeta primers. The repertoire was sequenced with immunoSEQ multiplex PCR; TCRdb's copy has only in-frame clones and lacks some. The sample gives about 130,000 clones, approximately 80% of which show up once; about 1.7% is in the top ten. Specimen: PBMCs. The receptors originated from a middle-aged woman in good health and CMV-seronegative.

The genes are TRBV19 and TRBJ1-1, with 8 positions matching TRBD1. CDR3 length equals 14 residues. CDR1 and CDR2 from the germline V gene are LNHDA and SQIVND (reference sequence). V lost 5 bases to trimming and J lost 5 bases; unmatched junction nucleotides: 7. The CDR3 spells CASSPQGGETEAFF. CDR3 nucleotides: TGTGCCAGTAGTCCACAGGGGGGGGAGACTGAAGCTTTCTTT.

The chain carries TRBV7-6 and TRBJ2-7, with 11 bases that match TRBD1. With V trimmed by 7 bases and J by 3 bases, 5 bases remained unmatched. Per germline, CDR1 SGHVS and CDR2 FNYEAQ. The CDR3 has 14 residues. The CDR3 DNA sequence: TGTGCCAGCAACCCTGGGACAGGGGGCTACGAGCAGTACTTC. It codes for CASNPGTGGYEQYF. The complete variable domain, with remaining parts taken from reference TRBV7-6 and TRBJ2-7, reads GAGVSQSPRYKVTKRGQDVALRCDPISGHVSLYWYRQALGQGPEFLTYFNYEAQQDKSGLPNDRFSAERPEGSISTLTIQRTEQRDSAMYRCASNPGTGGYEQYFGPGTRLTVT.

The genes are TRBV5-1 and TRBJ1-1; D not resolved. The CDR3 covers 15 residues. Trimming pared 4 bases from V and 0 bases from J, leaving 13 bases between. CDR1 SGHRS and CDR2 YFSETQ come from the germline V gene. CDR3 sequence (DNA): TGCGCCAGCAGCCCTACCTTTACCATGAACACTGAAGCTTTCTTT. It codes for CASSPTFTMNTEAFF.

The chain is built from TRBV6-1 and TRBJ2-3; possible D gene TRBD2, 5 bases. The CDR3 length is 12 residues. The V gene lost 7 bases and the J gene lost 7 bases, with 12 bases spanning the gap. Germline values: CDR1 MNHNS, CDR2 SASEGT. The CDR3 here is CASTTSRNTQYF. The CDR3 nucleotides read TGTGCCAGCACCACTAGTAGAAATACGCAGTATTTT.

The rearrangement joins TRBV5-6 to TRBJ1-2, with TRBD1 identical over 8 bases. V lost 6 bases and J lost 1; bases outside the gene matches: 2. The CDR3 extends over 13 amino acids. Germline V gene lookup returns CDR1 SGHDT and CDR2 YYEEEE. The CDR3 DNA follows: TGTGCCAGCACAGGACAGGGTAACTATGGCTACACCTTC. It translates to CASTGQGNYGYTF.